The source of this TCR beta chain is a study of cytomegalovirus exposure and HLA in healthy donors. The CDR3 has 14 residues. In germline, CDR1 is SGHTA, CDR2 FQGTGA. The ends were cut back, 4 bases at V and 2 bases at J, with 10 bases in the middle. PCR used 60 Vbeta primers and 13 Jbeta primers. As handled by the study authors: The authors later counted roughly 77 million unique TCR beta chains, 8.5 million to 13 million of them shared. Profiling relied on immunoSEQ multiplex PCR, and the TCRdb table lists in-frame clones only, not all of them. V, J and clone size are those of that table, while D and trimming were read from the DNA. The sample holds more than 85,000 clones, approximately 86% seen once. Unrecorded immune exposure was likely among donors, who were nominally healthy when sampled. Of note for this clone: Its specificity is unknown.

Study findings and constraints: The likely origin of a cluster of highly shared sequence variants was a sequencing artifact. The Asian-associated ancestry cluster reportedly had fewer N-insertions than the roughly 700-donor mean in a later analysis.

The chain recombines TRBV7-3 with TRBJ2-3, with D unresolved. Sequenced: PBMCs. This TCR was sampled from a man aged 18-30 years in good health and CMV-seronegative. CDR3 loop: CASSSRSSTDTQYF. The CDR3 coding sequence is TGTGCCAGCAGCTCCCGGTCTTCCACAGATACGCAGTATTTT.